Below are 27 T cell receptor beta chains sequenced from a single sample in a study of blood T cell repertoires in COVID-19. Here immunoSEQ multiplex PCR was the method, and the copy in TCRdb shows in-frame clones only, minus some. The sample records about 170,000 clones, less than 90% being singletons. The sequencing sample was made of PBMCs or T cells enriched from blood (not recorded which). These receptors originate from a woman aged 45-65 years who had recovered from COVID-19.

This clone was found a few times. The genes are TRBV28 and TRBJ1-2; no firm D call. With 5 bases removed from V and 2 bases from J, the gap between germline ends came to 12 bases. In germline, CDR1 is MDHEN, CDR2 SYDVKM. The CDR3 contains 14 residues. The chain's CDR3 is CASSPGDSNYGYTF. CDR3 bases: TGTGCCAGCAGTCCCGGGGATTCCAACTATGGCTACACCTTC.

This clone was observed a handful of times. CDR3 protein: CASSLPGGDTQYF. In DNA, the CDR3 is TGTGCCAGCAGCTTACCGGGAGGGGATACGCAGTATTTT. The J gene is TRBJ2-3, the V gene TRBV7-8, with TRBD2 matching over 8 bases. With 2 bases clipped from V and 6 bases from J, the junction kept 1 base outside the gene matches. Germline loops: CDR1 SGHVS, CDR2 FQNEAQ. The CDR3 sequence is 13 residues long.

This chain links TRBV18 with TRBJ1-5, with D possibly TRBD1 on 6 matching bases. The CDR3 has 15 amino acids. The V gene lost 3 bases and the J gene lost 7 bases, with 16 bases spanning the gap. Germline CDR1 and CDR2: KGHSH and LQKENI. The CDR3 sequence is CASSPQKTGGQPQHF. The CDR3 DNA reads TGTGCCAGCTCACCGCAGAAGACAGGCGGACAGCCCCAGCATTTT.

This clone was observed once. The chain's CDR3 is CASNESGQGNSPLHF. CDR3 nucleotide sequence: TGTGCCAGCAACGAATCAGGACAGGGTAATTCACCCCTCCACTTT. J is TRBJ1-6 and V is TRBV7-8; 8 positions match TRBD1. Germline trimming cut 7 bases from V and 6 bases from J; bases unmatched to any gene: 8. This CDR3 is 15 amino acids long. Germline lookup yields CDR1 SGHVS and CDR2 FQNEAQ.

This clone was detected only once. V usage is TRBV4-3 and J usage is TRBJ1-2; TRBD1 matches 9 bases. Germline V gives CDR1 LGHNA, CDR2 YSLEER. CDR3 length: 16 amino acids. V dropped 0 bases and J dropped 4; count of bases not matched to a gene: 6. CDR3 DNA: TGCGCCAGCAGCCAAGAGGTGGACAGGGGACCCTATGGCTACACCTTC. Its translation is CASSQEVDRGPYGYTF.

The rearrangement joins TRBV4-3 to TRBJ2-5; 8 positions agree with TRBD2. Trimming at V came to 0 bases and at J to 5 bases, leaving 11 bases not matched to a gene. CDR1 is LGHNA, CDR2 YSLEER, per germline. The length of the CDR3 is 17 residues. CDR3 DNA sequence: TGCGCCAGCAGCCAAGATCTGGGAACGGGAGGGTGGGAGACCCAGTACTTC. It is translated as CASSQDLGTGGWETQYF.

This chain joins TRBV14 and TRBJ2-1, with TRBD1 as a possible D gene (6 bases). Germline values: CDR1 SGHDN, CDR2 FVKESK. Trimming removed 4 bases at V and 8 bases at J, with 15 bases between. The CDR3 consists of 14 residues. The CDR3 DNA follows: TGTGCCAGCAGCCCTATACAGGGAATGGATGAGCAGTTCTTC. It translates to CASSPIQGMDEQFF.

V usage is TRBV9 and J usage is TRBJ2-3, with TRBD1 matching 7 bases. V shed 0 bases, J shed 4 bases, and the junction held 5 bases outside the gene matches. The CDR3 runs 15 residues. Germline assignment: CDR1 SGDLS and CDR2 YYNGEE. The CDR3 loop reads CASSVALQGADTQYF. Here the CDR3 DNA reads TGTGCCAGCAGCGTAGCTCTGCAGGGGGCAGATACGCAGTATTTT.

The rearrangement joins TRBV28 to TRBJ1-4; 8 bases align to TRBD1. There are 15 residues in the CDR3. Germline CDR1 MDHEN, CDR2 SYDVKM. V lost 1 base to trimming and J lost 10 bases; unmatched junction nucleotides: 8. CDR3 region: CASSLSVQGARKLFF. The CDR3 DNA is TGTGCCAGCAGTTTATCCGTCCAGGGGGCGCGAAAACTGTTTTTT.

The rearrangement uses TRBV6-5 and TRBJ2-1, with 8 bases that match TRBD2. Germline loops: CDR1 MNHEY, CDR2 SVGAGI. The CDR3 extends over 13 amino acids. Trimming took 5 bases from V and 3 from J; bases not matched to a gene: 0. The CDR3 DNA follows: TGTGCCAGCAGTCGGGGGGGCTACAATGAGCAGTTCTTC. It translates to CASSRGGYNEQFF.

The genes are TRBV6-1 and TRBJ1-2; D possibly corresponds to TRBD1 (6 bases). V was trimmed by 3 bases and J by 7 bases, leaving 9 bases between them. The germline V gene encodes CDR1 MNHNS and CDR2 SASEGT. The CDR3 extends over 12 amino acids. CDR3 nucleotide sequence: TGTGCCAGCAGTGACAGGGGTAGTGGCTACACCTTC. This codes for CASSDRGSGYTF.

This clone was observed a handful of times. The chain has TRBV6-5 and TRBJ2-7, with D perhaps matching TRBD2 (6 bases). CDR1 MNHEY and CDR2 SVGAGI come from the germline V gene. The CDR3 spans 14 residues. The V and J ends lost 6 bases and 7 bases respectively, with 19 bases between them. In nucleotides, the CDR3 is TGTGCCAGCAGGCCGGGACTGGCAGCTCTAGAGCAGTACGTC. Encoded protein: CASRPGLAALEQYV.

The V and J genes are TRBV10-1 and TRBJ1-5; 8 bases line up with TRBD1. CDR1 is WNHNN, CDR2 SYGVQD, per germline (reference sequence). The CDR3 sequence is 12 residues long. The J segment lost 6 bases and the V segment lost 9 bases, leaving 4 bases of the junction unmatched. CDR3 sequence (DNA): TGCGCCAGAAAACAGGGGGGTCAGCCCCAGCATTTT. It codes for CARKQGGQPQHF.

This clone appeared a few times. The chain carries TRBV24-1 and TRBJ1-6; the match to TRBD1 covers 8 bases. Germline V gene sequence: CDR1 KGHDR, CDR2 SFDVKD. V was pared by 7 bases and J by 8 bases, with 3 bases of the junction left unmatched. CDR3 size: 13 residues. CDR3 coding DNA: TGTGCCACCAGGGACAGGGTGGATTCACCCCTCCACTTT. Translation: CATRDRVDSPLHF.

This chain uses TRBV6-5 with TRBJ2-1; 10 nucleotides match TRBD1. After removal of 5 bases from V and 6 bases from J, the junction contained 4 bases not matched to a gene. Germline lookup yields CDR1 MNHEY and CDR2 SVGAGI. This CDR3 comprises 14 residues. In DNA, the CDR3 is TGTGCCAGCAGTCTCTGGGACAGGGGCAATGAGCAGTTCTTC. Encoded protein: CASSLWDRGNEQFF.

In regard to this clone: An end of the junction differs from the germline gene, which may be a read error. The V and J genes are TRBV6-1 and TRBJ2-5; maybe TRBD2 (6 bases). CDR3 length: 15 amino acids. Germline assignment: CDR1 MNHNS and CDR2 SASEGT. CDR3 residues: CASSEAGSHRETQYF. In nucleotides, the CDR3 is TGTGCCAGCAGCGAAGCCGGGAGCCATCGAGAGACCCAGTACTTC.

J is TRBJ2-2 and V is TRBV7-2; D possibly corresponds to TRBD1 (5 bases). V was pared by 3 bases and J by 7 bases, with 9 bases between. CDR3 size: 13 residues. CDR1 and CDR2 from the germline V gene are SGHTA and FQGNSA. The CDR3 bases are TGTGCCAGCAGCTTCCAGGGATACGGGGAGCTGTTTTTT. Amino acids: CASSFQGYGELFF. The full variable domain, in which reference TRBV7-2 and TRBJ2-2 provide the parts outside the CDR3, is GAGVSQSPSNKVTEKGKDVELRCDPISGHTALYWYRQSLGQGLEFLIYFQGNSAPDKSGLPSDRFSAERTGGSVSTLTIQRTQQEDSAVYLCASSFQGYGELFFGEGSRLTVL.

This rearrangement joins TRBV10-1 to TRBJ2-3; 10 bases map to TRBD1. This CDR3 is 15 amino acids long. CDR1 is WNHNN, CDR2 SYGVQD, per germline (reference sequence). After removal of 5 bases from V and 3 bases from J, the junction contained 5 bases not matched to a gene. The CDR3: CASSLGTGVTDTQYF. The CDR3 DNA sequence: TGCGCCAGCAGTCTCGGGACAGGGGTAACAGATACGCAGTATTTT.

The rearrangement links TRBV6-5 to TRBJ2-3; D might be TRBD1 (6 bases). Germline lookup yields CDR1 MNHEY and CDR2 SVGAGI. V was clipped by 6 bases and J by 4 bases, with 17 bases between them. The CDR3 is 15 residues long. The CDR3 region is CASSPRGFGSDTQYF. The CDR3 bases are TGTGCCAGCAGCCCGAGGGGGTTCGGGTCAGATACGCAGTATTTT.

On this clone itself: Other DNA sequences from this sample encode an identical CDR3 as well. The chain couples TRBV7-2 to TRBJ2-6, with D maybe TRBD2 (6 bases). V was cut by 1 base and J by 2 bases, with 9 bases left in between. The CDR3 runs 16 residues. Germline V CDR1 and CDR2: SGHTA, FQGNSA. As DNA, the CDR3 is TGTGCCAGCAGCTTAGTGGGCGGGACTGGGGCCAACGTCCTGACTTTC. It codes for CASSLVGGTGANVLTF.

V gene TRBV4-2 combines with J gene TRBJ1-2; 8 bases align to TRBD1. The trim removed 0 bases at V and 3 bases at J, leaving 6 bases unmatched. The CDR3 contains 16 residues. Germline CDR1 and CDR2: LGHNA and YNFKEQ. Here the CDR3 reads CASSQEQGAYHYGYTF. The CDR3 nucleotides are TGTGCCAGCAGCCAAGAGCAGGGGGCCTACCACTATGGCTACACCTTC.

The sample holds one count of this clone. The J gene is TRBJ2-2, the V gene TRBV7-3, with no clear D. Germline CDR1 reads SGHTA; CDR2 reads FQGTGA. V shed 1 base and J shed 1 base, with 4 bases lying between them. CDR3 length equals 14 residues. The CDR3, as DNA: TGTGCCAGCAGCTTAAGCGGGAACACCGGGGAGCTGTTTTTT. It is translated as CASSLSGNTGELFF.

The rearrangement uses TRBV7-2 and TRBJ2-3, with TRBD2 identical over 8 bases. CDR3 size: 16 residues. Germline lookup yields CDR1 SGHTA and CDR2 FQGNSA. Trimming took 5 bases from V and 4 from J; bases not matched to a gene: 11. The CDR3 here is CASSRPPGLDPDTQYF. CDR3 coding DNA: TGTGCCAGCAGCCGCCCACCGGGACTAGATCCAGATACGCAGTATTTT.

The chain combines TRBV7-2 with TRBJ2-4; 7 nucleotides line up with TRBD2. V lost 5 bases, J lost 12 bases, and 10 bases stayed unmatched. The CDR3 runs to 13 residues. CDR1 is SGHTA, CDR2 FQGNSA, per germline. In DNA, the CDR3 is TGTGCCAGCAGCGCCAATACGGGGGGTTCTCAGTACTTC. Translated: CASSANTGGSQYF.

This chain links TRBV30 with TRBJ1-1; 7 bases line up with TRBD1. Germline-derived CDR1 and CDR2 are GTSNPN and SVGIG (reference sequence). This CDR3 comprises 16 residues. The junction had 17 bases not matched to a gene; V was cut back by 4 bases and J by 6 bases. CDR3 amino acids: CAWMGPGAGGFAEAFF. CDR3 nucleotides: TGTGCCTGGATGGGACCAGGGGCAGGGGGTTTCGCTGAAGCTTTCTTT.

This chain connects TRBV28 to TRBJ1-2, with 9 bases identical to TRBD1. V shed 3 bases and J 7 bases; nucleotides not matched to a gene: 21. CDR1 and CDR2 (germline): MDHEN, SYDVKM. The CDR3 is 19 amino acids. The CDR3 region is CASSFLRPERYRGQGGYTF. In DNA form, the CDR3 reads TGTGCCAGCAGTTTTCTTCGCCCCGAAAGATACAGGGGGCAAGGTGGCTACACCTTC.

CDR3 sequence: CASSHGTSGSMRFF. The CDR3 DNA reads TGCGCCAGCAGCCACGGCACGAGCGGGAGTATGCGGTTCTTC. The rearrangement uses TRBV4-3 and TRBJ2-1; 8 bases line up with TRBD2. Germline-derived CDR1 and CDR2 are LGHNA and YSLEER. CDR3 length: 14 amino acids. The V and J ends lost 3 bases and 15 bases, in that order; junction bases with no gene match: 13.